This T cell receptor beta chain was identified during a study of blood T cell repertoires in COVID-19. Seattle patients were enrolled while actively infected and followed longitudinally. Original processing methods: Scientists estimated how many nucleated cells there were by amplifying reference gene primers. The repertoire was sequenced with immunoSEQ multiplex PCR; TCRdb's copy has only in-frame clones and lacks some. V and J calls and clone size come straight from that table; D and trimming were deduced from the DNA. Of 150,000 to 200,000 clones in the sample, approximately 82% were seen once. This clone was recorded only once. V was shortened by 5 bases and J by 0 bases, with 11 bases between the two germline ends. This CDR3 has 15 residues. Germline lookup yields CDR1 MNHNS and CDR2 SASEGT.

The clonotype was recovered from a woman between 40 and 55 years old with COVID-19, enrolled during active disease. Source material: peripheral blood. The V and J genes are TRBV6-1 and TRBJ1-5, with D possibly TRBD1 on 6 matching bases. The CDR3 coding sequence is TGTGCCAGCAGTAGACAGGAATATAGCAATCAGCCCCAGCATTTT. Its protein is CASSRQEYSNQPQHF.